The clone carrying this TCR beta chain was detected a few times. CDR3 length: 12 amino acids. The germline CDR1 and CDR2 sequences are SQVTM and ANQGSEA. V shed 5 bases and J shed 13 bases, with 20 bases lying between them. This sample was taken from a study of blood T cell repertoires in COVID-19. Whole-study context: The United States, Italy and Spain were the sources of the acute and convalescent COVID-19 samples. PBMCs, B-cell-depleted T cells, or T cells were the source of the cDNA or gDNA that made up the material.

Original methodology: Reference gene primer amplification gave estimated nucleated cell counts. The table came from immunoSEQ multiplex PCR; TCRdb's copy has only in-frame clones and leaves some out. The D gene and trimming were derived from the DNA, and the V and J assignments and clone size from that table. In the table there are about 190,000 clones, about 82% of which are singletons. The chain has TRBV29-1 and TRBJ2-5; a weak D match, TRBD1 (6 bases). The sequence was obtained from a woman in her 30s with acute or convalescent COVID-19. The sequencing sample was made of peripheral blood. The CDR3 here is CSVWGPDSPLYF. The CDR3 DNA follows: TGCAGCGTTTGGGGTCCGGACAGCCCTCTGTACTTC.